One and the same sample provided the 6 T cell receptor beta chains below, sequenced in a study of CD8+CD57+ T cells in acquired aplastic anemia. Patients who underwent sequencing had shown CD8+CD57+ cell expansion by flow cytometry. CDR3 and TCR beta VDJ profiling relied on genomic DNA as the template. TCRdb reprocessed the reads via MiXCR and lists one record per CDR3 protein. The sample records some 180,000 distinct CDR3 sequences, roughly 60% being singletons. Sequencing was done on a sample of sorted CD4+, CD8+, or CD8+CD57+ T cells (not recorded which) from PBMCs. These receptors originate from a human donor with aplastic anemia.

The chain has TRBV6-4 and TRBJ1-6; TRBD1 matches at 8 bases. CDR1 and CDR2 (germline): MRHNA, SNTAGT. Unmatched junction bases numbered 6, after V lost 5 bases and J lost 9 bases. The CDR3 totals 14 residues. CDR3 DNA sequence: TGTGCCAGCAGTATCGGACAGGGTGGTTCACCCCTCCACTTT. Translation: CASSIGQGGSPLHF.

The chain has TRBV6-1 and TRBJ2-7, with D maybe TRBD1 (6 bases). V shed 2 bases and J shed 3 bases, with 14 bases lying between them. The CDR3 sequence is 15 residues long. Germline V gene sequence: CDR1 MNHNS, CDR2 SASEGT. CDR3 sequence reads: CASSESGWTDYEQYF. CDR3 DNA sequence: TGTGCCAGCAGTGAATCTGGATGGACAGACTACGAGCAGTACTTC.

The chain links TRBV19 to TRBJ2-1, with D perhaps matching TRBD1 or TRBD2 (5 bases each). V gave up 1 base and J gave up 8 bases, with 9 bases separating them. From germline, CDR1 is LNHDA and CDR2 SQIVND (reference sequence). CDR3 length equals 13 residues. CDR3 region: CASSIGGTDEQFF. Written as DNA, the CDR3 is TGTGCCAGTAGTATAGGAGGGACCGATGAGCAGTTCTTC. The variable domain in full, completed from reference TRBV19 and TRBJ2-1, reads DGGITQSPKYLFRKEGQNVTLSCEQNLNHDAMYWYRQDPGQGLRLIYYSQIVNDFQKGDIAEGYSVSREKKESFPLTVTSAQKNPTAFYLCASSIGGTDEQFFGPGTRLTVL.

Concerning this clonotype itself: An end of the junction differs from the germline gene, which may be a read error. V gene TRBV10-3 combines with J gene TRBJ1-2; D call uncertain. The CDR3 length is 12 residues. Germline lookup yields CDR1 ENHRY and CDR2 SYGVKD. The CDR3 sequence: CASSYPTGGYTF. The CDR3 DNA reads TGTGCCAGCAGTTACCCGACGGGTGGCTACACCTTC.

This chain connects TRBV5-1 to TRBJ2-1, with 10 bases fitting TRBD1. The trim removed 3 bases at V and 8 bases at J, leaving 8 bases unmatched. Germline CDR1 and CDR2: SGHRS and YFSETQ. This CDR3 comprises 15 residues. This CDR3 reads CASSSPGTGDHEQFF. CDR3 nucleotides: TGCGCCAGCAGCTCGCCCGGGACAGGGGACCATGAGCAGTTCTTC.

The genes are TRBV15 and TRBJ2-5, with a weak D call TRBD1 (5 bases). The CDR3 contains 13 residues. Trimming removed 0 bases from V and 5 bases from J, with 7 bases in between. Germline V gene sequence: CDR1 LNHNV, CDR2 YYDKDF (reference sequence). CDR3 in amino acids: CATSRDKGETQYF. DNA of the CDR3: TGTGCCACCAGCAGAGACAAGGGGGAGACCCAGTACTTC.